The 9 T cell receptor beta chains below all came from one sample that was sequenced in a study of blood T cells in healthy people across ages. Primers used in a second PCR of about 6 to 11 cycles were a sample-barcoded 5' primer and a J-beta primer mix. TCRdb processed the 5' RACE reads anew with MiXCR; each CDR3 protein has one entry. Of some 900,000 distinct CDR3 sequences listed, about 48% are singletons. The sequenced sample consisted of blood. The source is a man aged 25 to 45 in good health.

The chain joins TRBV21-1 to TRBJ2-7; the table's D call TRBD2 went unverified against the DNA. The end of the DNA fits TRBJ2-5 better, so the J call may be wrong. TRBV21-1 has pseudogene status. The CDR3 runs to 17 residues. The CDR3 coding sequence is TGTGCCCGCAGCAACGAGAGTGTATGTGGTATAGGGGAGACCCAGTACTTC. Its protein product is CARSNESVCGIGETQYF.

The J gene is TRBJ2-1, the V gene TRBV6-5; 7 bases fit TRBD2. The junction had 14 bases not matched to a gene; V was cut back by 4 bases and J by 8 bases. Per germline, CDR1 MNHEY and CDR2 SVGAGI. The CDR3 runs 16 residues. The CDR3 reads CASSWWRGNIGHEQFF. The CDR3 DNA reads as TGTGCCAGCAGTTGGTGGCGGGGGAACATAGGCCATGAGCAGTTCTTC.

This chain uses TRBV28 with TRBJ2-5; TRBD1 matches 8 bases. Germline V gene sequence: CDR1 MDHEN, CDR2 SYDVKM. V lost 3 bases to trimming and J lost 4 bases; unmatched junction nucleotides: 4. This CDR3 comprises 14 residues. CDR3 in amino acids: CASSFSGGAETQYF. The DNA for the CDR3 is TGTGCCAGCAGTTTTTCAGGGGGCGCAGAGACCCAGTACTTC.

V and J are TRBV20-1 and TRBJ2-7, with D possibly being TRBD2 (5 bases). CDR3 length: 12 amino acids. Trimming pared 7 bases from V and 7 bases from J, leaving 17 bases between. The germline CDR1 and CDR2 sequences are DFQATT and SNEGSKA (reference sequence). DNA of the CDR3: TGCAGTGTCCGAAGGGCCCCGGGGGAGCAGTACTTC. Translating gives CSVRRAPGEQYF.

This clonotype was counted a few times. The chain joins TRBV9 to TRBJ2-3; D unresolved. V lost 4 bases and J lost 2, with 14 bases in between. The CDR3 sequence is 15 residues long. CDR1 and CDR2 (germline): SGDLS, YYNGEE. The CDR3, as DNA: TGTGCCAGCAGCTCATCGACCGGCTCCACAGATACGCAGTATTTT. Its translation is CASSSSTGSTDTQYF.

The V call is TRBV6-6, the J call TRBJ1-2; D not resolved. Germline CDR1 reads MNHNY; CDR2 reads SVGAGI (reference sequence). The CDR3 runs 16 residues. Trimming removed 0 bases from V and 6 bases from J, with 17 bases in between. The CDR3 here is CASSYSPMTDTDGYTF. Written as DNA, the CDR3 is TGTGCCAGCAGTTACTCGCCTATGACCGATACGGATGGCTACACCTTC.

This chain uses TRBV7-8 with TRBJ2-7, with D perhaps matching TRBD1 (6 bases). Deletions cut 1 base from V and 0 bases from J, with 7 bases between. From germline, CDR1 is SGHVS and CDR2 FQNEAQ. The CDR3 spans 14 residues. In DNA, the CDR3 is TGTGCCAGCAGCTTAGGGGACACCTCCTACGAGCAGTACTTC. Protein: CASSLGDTSYEQYF.

The CDR3 loop reads CATSRDTHGDTDTQYF. CDR3 sequence (DNA): TGTGCCACCAGCAGAGATACGCACGGGGACACAGATACGCAGTATTTT. The chain employs TRBV15 and TRBJ2-3, with D perhaps matching TRBD2 (5 bases). Germline values: CDR1 LNHNV, CDR2 YYDKDF (reference sequence). This CDR3 is built from 16 residues. Trimming cost V 0 bases and J 2 bases, with 12 bases left between them. Complete variable domain (other parts from reference TRBV15 and TRBJ2-3): DAMVIQNPRYQVTQFGKPVTLSCSQTLNHNVMYWYQQKSSQAPKLLFHYYDKDFNNEADTPDNFQSRRPNTSFCFLDIRSPGLGDTAMYLCATSRDTHGDTDTQYFGPGTRLTVL.

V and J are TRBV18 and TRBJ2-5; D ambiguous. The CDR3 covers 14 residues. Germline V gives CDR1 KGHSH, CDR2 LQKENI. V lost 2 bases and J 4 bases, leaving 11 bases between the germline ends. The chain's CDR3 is CASSPIVKGETQYF. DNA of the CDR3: TGTGCCAGCTCACCAATCGTGAAGGGAGAGACCCAGTACTTC.